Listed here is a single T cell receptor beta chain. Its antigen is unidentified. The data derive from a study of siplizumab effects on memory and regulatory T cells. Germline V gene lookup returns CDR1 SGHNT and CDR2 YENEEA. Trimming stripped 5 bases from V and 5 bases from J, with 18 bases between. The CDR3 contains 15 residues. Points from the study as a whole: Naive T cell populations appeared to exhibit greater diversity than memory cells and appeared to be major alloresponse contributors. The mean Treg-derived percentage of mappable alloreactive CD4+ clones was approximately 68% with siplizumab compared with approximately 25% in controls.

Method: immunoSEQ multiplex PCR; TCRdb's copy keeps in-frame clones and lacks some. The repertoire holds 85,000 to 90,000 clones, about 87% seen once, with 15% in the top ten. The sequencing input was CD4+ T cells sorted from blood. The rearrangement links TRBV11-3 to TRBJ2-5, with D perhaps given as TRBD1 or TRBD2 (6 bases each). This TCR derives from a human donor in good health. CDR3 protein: CASSPTMGGAETQYF. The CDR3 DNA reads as TGTGCCAGCAGCCCCACGATGGGGGGCGCGGAGACCCAGTACTTC.